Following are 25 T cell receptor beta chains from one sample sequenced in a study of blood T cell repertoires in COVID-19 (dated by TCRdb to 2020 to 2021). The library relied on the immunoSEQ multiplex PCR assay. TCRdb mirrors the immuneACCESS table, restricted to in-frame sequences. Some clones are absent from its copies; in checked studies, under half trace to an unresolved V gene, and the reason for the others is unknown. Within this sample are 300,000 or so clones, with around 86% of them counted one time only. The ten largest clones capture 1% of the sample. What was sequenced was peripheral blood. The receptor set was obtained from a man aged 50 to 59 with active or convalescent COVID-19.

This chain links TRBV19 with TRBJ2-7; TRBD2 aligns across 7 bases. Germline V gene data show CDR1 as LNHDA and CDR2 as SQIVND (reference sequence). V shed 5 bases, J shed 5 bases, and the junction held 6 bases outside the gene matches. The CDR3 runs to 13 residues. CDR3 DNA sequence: TGTGCCAGTAGTTACCGGGAGGACAACGAGCAGTACTTC. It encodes CASSYREDNEQYF.

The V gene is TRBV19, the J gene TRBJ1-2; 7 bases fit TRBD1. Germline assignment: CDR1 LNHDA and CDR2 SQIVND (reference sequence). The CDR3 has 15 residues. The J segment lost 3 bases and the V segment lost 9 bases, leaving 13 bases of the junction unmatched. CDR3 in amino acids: CASQTGPLLDYGYTF. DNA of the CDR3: TGTGCCAGCCAGACAGGGCCCCTTCTCGACTATGGCTACACCTTC. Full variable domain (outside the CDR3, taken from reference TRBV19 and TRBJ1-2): DGGITQSPKYLFRKEGQNVTLSCEQNLNHDAMYWYRQDPGQGLRLIYYSQIVNDFQKGDIAEGYSVSREKKESFPLTVTSAQKNPTAFYLCASQTGPLLDYGYTFGSGTRLTVV.

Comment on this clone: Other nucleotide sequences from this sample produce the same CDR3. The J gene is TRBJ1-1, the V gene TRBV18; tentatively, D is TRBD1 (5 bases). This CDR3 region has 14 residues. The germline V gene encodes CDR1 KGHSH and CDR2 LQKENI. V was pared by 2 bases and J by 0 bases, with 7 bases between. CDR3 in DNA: TGTGCCAGCTCACCAACAGGCATGAACACTGAAGCTTTCTTT. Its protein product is CASSPTGMNTEAFF. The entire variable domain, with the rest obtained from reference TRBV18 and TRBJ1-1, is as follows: NAGVMQNPRHLVRRRGQEARLRCSPMKGHSHVYWYRQLPEEGLKFMVYLQKENIIDESGMPKERFSAEFPKEGPSILRIQQVVRGDSAAYFCASSPTGMNTEAFFGQGTRLTVV.

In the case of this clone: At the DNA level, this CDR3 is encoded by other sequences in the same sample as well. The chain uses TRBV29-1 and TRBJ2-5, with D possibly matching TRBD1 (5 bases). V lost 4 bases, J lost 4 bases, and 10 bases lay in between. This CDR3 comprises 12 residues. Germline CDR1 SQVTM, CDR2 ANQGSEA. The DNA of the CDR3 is TGCAGCGTTGGGCGTCAGGGAGAGACCCAGTACTTC. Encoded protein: CSVGRQGETQYF.

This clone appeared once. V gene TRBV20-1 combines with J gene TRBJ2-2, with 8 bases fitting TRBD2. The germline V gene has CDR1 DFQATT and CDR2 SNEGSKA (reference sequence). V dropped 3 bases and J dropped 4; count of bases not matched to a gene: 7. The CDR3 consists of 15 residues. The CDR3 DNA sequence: TGCAGTGCTAGTTTTGGCGGGAGGTCCACCGGGGAGCTGTTTTTT. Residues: CSASFGGRSTGELFF.

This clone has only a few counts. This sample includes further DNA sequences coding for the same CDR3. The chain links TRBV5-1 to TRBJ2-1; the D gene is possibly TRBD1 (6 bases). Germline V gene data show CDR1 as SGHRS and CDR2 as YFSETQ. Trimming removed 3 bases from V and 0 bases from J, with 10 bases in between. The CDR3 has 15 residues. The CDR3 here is CASSWTESSYNEQFF. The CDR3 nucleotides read TGCGCCAGCAGCTGGACAGAGAGCTCCTACAATGAGCAGTTCTTC. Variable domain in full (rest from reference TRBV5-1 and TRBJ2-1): KAGVTQTPRYLIKTRGQQVTLSCSPISGHRSVSWYQQTPGQGLQFLFEYFSETQRNKGNFPGRFSGRQFSNSRSEMNVSTLELGDSALYLCASSWTESSYNEQFFGPGTRLTVL.

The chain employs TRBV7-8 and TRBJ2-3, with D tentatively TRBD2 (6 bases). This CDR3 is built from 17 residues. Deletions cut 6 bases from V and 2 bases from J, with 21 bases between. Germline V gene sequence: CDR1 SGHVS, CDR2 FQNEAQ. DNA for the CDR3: TGTGCCAGCAGATCTTTCGGGACTCCCGAGCCCACAGATACGCAGTATTTT. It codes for CASRSFGTPEPTDTQYF.

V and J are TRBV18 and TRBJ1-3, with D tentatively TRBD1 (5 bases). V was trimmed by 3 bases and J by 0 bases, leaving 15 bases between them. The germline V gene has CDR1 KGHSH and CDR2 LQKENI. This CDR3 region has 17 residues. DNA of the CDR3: TGTGCCAGCTCACCGAACGGTCCAGGGTCCTCTGGAAACACCATATATTTT. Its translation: CASSPNGPGSSGNTIYF.

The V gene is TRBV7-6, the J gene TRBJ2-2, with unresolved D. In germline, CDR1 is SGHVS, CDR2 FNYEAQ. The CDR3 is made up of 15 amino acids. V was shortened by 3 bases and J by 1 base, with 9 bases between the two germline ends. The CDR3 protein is CASSLRILNTGELFF. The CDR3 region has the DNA TGTGCCAGCAGCTTGCGGATTCTGAACACCGGGGAGCTGTTTTTT.

This chain's CDR3 is CASSDRRTGAGEQYF. The CDR3 nucleotides are TGTGCCAGCAGTGATAGAAGAACAGGGGCAGGGGAGCAGTACTTC. The chain has TRBV6-1 and TRBJ2-7; 7 bases are shared with TRBD1. This CDR3 comprises 15 residues. With V trimmed by 3 bases and J by 7 bases, 12 bases remained unmatched. Germline CDR1 reads MNHNS; CDR2 reads SASEGT.

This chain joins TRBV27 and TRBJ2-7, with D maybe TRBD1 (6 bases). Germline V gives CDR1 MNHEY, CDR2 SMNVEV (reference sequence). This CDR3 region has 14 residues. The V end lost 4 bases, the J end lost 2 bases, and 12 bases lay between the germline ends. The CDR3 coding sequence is TGTGCCAGCAGTTCGGACAGCCTAACCTACGAGCAGTACTTC. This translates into CASSSDSLTYEQYF.

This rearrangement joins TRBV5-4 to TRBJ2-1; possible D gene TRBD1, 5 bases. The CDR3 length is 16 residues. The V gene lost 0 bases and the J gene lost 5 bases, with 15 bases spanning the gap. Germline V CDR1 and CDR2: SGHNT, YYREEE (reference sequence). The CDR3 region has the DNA TGTGCCAGCAGCTTGGACAGGCCCCGTTTCGACAATGAGCAGTTCTTC. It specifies CASSLDRPRFDNEQFF.

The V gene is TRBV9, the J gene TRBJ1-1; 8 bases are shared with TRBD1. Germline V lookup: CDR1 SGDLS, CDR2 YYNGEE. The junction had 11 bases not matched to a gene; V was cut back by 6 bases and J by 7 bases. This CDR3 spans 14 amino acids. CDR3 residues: CASTPGRGQVEAFF. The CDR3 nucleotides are TGTGCCAGCACCCCGGGCAGGGGGCAGGTTGAAGCTTTCTTT.

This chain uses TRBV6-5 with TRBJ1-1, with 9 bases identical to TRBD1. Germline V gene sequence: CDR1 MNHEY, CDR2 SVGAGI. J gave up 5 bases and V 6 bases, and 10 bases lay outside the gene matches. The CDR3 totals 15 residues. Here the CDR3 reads CASSLQGAKRTEAFF. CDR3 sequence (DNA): TGTGCCAGCAGCCTACAGGGGGCGAAGAGGACTGAAGCTTTCTTT.

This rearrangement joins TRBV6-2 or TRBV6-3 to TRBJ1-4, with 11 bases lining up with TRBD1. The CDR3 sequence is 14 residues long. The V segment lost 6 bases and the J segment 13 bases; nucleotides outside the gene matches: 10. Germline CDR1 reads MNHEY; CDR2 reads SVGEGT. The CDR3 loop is CASSDRGQGVILFF. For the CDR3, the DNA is TGTGCCAGCAGCGACAGGGGACAGGGGGTGATACTGTTTTTT.

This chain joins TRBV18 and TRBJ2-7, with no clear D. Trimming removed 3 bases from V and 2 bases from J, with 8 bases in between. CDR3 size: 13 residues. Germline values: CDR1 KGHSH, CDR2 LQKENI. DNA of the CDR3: TGTGCCAGCTCACCTGACATGCCCTACGAGCAGTACTTC. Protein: CASSPDMPYEQYF.

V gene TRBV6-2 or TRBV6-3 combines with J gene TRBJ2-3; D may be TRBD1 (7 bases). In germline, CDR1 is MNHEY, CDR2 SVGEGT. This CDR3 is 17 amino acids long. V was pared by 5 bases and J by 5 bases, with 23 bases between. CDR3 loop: CASSPTRTGVRRDTQYF. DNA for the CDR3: TGTGCCAGCAGTCCGACTAGGACAGGAGTAAGGAGAGATACGCAGTATTTT.

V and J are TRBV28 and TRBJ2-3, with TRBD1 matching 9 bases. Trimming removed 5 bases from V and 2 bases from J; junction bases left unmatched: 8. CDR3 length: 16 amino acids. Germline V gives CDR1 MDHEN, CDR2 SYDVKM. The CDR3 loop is CASSPNRGPDTDTQYF. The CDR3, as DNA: TGTGCCAGCAGTCCAAACAGGGGGCCGGACACAGATACGCAGTATTTT.

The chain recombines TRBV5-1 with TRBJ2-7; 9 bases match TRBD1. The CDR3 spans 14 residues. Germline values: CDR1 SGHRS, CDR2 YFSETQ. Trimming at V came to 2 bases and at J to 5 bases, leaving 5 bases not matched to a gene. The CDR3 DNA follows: TGCGCCAGCAGCTTACAGGGGGCAGGAAACGAGCAGTACTTC. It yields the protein CASSLQGAGNEQYF.

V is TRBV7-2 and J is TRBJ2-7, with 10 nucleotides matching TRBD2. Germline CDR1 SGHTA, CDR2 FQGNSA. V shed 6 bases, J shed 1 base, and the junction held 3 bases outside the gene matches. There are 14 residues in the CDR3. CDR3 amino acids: CASRIAGGSYEQYF. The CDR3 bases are TGTGCCAGCAGAATAGCGGGAGGTTCCTACGAGCAGTACTTC.

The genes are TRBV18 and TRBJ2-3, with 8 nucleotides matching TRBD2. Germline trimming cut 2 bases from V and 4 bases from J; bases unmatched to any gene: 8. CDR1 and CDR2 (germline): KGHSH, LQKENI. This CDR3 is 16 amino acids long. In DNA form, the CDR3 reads TGTGCCAGCTCACCAGGCATAGCGGGATCAGCAGATACGCAGTATTTT. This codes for CASSPGIAGSADTQYF.

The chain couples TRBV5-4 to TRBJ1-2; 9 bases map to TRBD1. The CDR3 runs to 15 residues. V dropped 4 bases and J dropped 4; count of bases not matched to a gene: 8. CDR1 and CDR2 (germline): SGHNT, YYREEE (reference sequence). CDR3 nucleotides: TGTGCCAGCAGCCGACAGGGGGTCGGGAGCTATGGCTACACCTTC. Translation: CASSRQGVGSYGYTF.

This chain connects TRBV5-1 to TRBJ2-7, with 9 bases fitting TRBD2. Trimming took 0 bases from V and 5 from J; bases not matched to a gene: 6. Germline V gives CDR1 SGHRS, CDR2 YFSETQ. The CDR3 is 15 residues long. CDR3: CASSLGLAGADEQYF. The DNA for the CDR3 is TGCGCCAGCAGCTTGGGGTTAGCGGGGGCGGACGAGCAGTACTTC.

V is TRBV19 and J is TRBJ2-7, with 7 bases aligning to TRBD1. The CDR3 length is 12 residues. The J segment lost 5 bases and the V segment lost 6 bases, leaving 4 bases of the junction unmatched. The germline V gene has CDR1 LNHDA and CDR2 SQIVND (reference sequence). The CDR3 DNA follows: TGTGCCAGTAGACAGGGGAACCACGAGCAGTACTTC. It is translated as CASRQGNHEQYF.

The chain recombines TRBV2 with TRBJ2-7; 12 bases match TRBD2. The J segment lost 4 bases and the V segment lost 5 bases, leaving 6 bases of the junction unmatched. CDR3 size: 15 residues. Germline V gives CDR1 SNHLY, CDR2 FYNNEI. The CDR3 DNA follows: TGTGCCAGCAGTCCTGGACTAGCGGGAAGGTACGAGCAGTACTTC. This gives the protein CASSPGLAGRYEQYF.